Included here is one TCR beta chain sequence, with context. Germline V gives CDR1 SGHNT, CDR2 YYREEE (reference sequence). This CDR3 comprises 14 residues. V was trimmed by 1 base and J by 4 bases, leaving 9 bases between them. These data belong to a study of blood T cell repertoires in COVID-19. Study context: Material from acute and convalescent COVID-19 was sourced from the United States, Italy and Spain. PBMCs, B-cell-depleted T cells, or T cells were the source of the cDNA or gDNA that made up the material.

Libraries were prepared by immunoSEQ multiplex PCR; TCRdb keeps only in-frame clonotypes and omits some of them. The table shows under 150,000 clones, with 75% to 85% occurring only once. Sequencing was performed on peripheral blood. This chain joins TRBV5-4 and TRBJ1-3; weak D call: TRBD1 (5 bases). This receptor was identified in a woman older than 75 with acute or convalescent COVID-19. CDR3 region: CASSLTGDGNTIYF. As DNA, the CDR3 is TGTGCCAGCAGCTTGACAGGAGACGGAAACACCATATATTTT.